The 26 T cell receptor beta chains below come from one sample, sequenced in a study of blood T cell repertoires in COVID-19. Sequenced by immunoSEQ multiplex PCR; TCRdb stores in-frame clones only, minus some. The sample holds approximately 50,000 clones; about 90% are singletons and the top ten take approximately 3.5%. Sequencing input: peripheral blood. The receptors were sampled from a human donor in a cohort sampled during active COVID-19.

In this sample, this clone turned up once. CDR3 region: CASSLVAGRMNTEAFF. The CDR3 DNA follows: TGTGCCAGCAGCTTAGTGGCAGGGCGGATGAACACTGAAGCTTTCTTT. This chain joins TRBV7-2 and TRBJ1-1, with a tentative D call TRBD1 (5 bases). Germline V lookup: CDR1 SGHTA, CDR2 FQGNSA. CDR3 size: 16 residues. The V end was cut by 1 base, the J end by 0 bases, with 12 bases between.

This clone was detected a few times. The rearrangement joins TRBV15 to TRBJ2-1; possibly TRBD1 for D (6 bases). Germline assignment: CDR1 LNHNV and CDR2 YYDKDF (reference sequence). The CDR3 extends over 15 amino acids. Trimming removed 0 bases from V and 6 bases from J, with 12 bases in between. CDR3 in DNA: TGTGCCACCAGCAGAGACAGGAACAGGGTCAATGAGCAGTTCTTC. Translation gives CATSRDRNRVNEQFF.

The gene calls are TRBV29-1 and TRBJ1-1; D is undetermined. The CDR3 is 12 residues long. Germline CDR1 SQVTM, CDR2 ANQGSEA. Trimming shortened V by 6 bases and J by 0 bases, and 8 bases separated the two germline ends. The CDR3 sequence is CSVFPLNTEAFF. CDR3 DNA: TGCAGCGTGTTTCCCTTGAACACTGAAGCTTTCTTT.

The V call is TRBV5-1, the J call TRBJ1-1; D remains ambiguous. The CDR3 loop spans 13 amino acids. Germline assignment: CDR1 SGHRS and CDR2 YFSETQ. Trimming pared 1 base from V and 1 base from J, leaving 5 bases between. DNA of the CDR3: TGCGCCAGCAGCTTGTCAGAGAACACTGAAGCTTTCTTT. Translated: CASSLSENTEAFF. The entire variable domain, with the rest obtained from reference TRBV5-1 and TRBJ1-1, is as follows: KAGVTQTPRYLIKTRGQQVTLSCSPISGHRSVSWYQQTPGQGLQFLFEYFSETQRNKGNFPGRFSGRQFSNSRSEMNVSTLELGDSALYLCASSLSENTEAFFGQGTRLTVV.

This chain connects TRBV9 to TRBJ2-3; D might be TRBD2 (5 bases). Trimming shortened V by 0 bases and J by 9 bases, and 20 bases separated the two germline ends. This CDR3 has 16 amino acids. Germline V lookup: CDR1 SGDLS, CDR2 YYNGEE. CDR3 sequence: CASSVGGGPLSSTQYF. In DNA form, the CDR3 reads TGTGCCAGCAGCGTAGGAGGCGGGCCCCTTAGCTCAACGCAGTATTTT.

The chain combines TRBV11-2 with TRBJ1-5; TRBD1 agrees at 9 bases. The CDR3 consists of 15 residues. V lost 0 bases to trimming and J lost 4 bases; unmatched junction nucleotides: 1. From germline, CDR1 is SGHAT and CDR2 FQNNGV. The CDR3: CASSLDGTGNQPQHF. The CDR3 region has the DNA TGTGCCAGCAGCTTAGATGGGACAGGGAATCAGCCCCAGCATTTT.

The chain uses TRBV4-1 and TRBJ1-4; D gene unclear. CDR1 and CDR2 (germline): MGHRA, YSYEKL. Trimming pared 2 bases from V and 5 bases from J, leaving 9 bases between. This CDR3 contains 14 residues. CDR3 region: CASSQPMRNEKLFF. The CDR3 nucleotides read TGCGCCAGCAGCCAACCAATGCGGAATGAAAAACTGTTTTTT.

The J gene is TRBJ1-3, the V gene TRBV18, with D maybe TRBD1 (6 bases). V lost 3 bases and J lost 0, with 12 bases in between. The CDR3 length is 16 residues. The germline gives CDR1 KGHSH, CDR2 LQKENI. This chain's CDR3 is CASSPLPQGSGNTIYF. The CDR3 nucleotides are TGTGCCAGCTCACCCCTCCCACAGGGCTCTGGAAACACCATATATTTT.

This rearrangement joins TRBV24-1 to TRBJ2-7; 8 bases map to TRBD1. Losses at the gene ends were 0 bases for V and 7 bases for J; bases not matched to a gene: 7. CDR1 is KGHDR, CDR2 SFDVKD, per germline. The CDR3 loop spans 15 amino acids. CDR3 residues: CATSDLRPGGGEQYF. CDR3 DNA: TGTGCCACCAGTGATTTGCGGCCAGGGGGCGGTGAGCAGTACTTC.

The chain employs TRBV19 and TRBJ1-1; D perhaps matches TRBD1 (6 bases). This CDR3 contains 14 residues. The germline CDR1 and CDR2 sequences are LNHDA and SQIVND (reference sequence). Trimming cost V 3 bases and J 0 bases, with 8 bases left between them. The DNA of the CDR3 is TGTGCCAGTAGTATCCCAGGGGTGAACACTGAAGCTTTCTTT. Its protein is CASSIPGVNTEAFF.

The J gene is TRBJ2-7, the V gene TRBV5-5, with TRBD2 matching 10 bases. The V gene end was trimmed by 0 bases and the J gene end by 10 bases; junction bases not matched to a gene: 13. Germline V gene sequence: CDR1 SGHKS, CDR2 YYEKEE (reference sequence). The CDR3 consists of 16 residues. The DNA of the CDR3 is TGTGCCAGCAGCTTGGCCGGGGCTAGCGGGAGCAAAGTACAGTACTTC. Encoded protein: CASSLAGASGSKVQYF.

The rearrangement links TRBV11-3 to TRBJ1-1; tentatively, D is TRBD1 (5 bases). V lost 4 bases and J 2 bases, leaving 14 bases between the germline ends. The CDR3 covers 15 residues. Germline assignment: CDR1 SGHNT and CDR2 YENEEA. The CDR3 loop is CASSYGGRENTEAFF. Written as DNA, the CDR3 is TGTGCCAGCAGCTACGGGGGGAGGGAAAACACTGAAGCTTTCTTT.

The rearrangement joins TRBV7-9 to TRBJ2-2; 12 bases map to TRBD2. The CDR3 is made up of 16 amino acids. The germline V gene has CDR1 SEHNR and CDR2 FQNEAQ (reference sequence). The V gene end was trimmed by 3 bases and the J gene end by 5 bases; junction bases not matched to a gene: 4. CDR3 protein: CASSLIGLAGTGELFF. The CDR3 DNA reads TGTGCCAGCAGCTTGATCGGACTAGCGGGGACCGGGGAGCTGTTTTTT.

The sample holds a few counts of this clone. The chain is built from TRBV6-6 and TRBJ2-7, with TRBD2 as a possible D gene (6 bases). Per germline, CDR1 MNHNY and CDR2 SVGAGI (reference sequence). The ends were cut back, 2 bases at V and 9 bases at J, with 8 bases in the middle. CDR3 size: 11 residues. CDR3 DNA: TGTGCCAGCAGTTACAGGGGAGGGCAGTACTTC. As protein: CASSYRGGQYF.

This clone showed up just a few times. The V call is TRBV27, the J call TRBJ1-4; D is undetermined. Germline-derived CDR1 and CDR2 are MNHEY and SMNVEV (reference sequence). V shed 6 bases and J shed 7 bases, with 12 bases lying between them. CDR3 length: 13 residues. CDR3 sequence (DNA): TGTGCCAGCAGGGCAGGCCCCTTTGAAAAACTGTTTTTT. It is translated as CASRAGPFEKLFF.

This CDR3 is CASSIGTDSYEQYF. As DNA, the CDR3 is TGTGCCAGCAGCATAGGGACAGACTCCTACGAGCAGTACTTC. The chain joins TRBV7-8 to TRBJ2-7; TRBD1 matches 7 bases. The germline V gene has CDR1 SGHVS and CDR2 FQNEAQ. This CDR3 has 14 amino acids. V gave up 5 bases and J gave up 0 bases; unmatched junction bases: 4.

The chain recombines TRBV19 with TRBJ1-5; 7 positions agree with TRBD1. In germline, CDR1 is LNHDA, CDR2 SQIVND (reference sequence). CDR3 length equals 13 residues. V trimming: 5 bases; J trimming: 3 bases; junction bases outside the gene matches: 1. The CDR3 DNA reads TGTGCCAGTAGTGGACAGGCCAATCAGCCCCAGCATTTT. The encoded protein is CASSGQANQPQHF.

The V and J genes are TRBV6-5 and TRBJ1-2; TRBD1 matches at 12 bases. Germline loops: CDR1 MNHEY, CDR2 SVGAGI. This CDR3 spans 15 amino acids. V lost 6 bases, J lost 6 bases, and 8 bases stayed unmatched. This CDR3 reads CASRFSGTGGHGYTF. For the CDR3, the DNA is TGTGCCAGCAGATTCTCCGGGACAGGGGGCCATGGCTACACCTTC.

The chain is built from TRBV18 and TRBJ1-1, with unresolved D. This CDR3 is built from 14 residues. Trimming took off 3 bases at V and 1 base at J, with 9 bases between the two ends. Germline assignment: CDR1 KGHSH and CDR2 LQKENI. The CDR3 sequence: CASSPFQENTEAFF. The CDR3 DNA follows: TGTGCCAGCTCACCTTTTCAGGAGAACACTGAAGCTTTCTTT.

The rearrangement links TRBV2 to TRBJ1-6; possible D gene TRBD1, 6 bases. Germline assignment: CDR1 SNHLY and CDR2 FYNNEI. This CDR3 contains 15 residues. V shed 6 bases and J shed 1 base, with 10 bases lying between them. The CDR3 DNA sequence: TGTGCCAGCAGCGCAGACAGGTCCTATAATTCACCCCTCCACTTT. Residues: CASSADRSYNSPLHF.

This chain connects TRBV6-1 to TRBJ1-5, with D unclear. V was cut by 3 bases and J by 2 bases, with 11 bases left in between. This CDR3 is built from 15 residues. Germline V gives CDR1 MNHNS, CDR2 SASEGT. CDR3 DNA sequence: TGTGCCAGCAGTGATGCGGGTATCGGCAATCAGCCCCAGCATTTT. Translating gives CASSDAGIGNQPQHF.

The chain couples TRBV7-9 to TRBJ2-3; no firm D call. Germline values: CDR1 SEHNR, CDR2 FQNEAQ (reference sequence). The CDR3 runs to 12 residues. V was pared by 5 bases and J by 6 bases, with 9 bases between. CDR3 nucleotide sequence: TGTGCCAGCAGCCCCACCACTGATACGCAGTATTTT. This sequence encodes CASSPTTDTQYF.

The chain has TRBV18 and TRBJ2-5; 10 nucleotides agree with TRBD2. This CDR3 has 14 residues. J was trimmed by 5 bases and V by 4 bases; bases with no gene match: 4. The germline V gene encodes CDR1 KGHSH and CDR2 LQKENI. CDR3 in amino acids: CASSHPGLAETQYF. The CDR3 region has the DNA TGTGCCAGCTCACACCCGGGACTAGCGGAGACCCAGTACTTC.

The rearrangement joins TRBV4-2 to TRBJ2-2; D perhaps matches TRBD2 (6 bases). From germline, CDR1 is LGHNA and CDR2 YNFKEQ. Trimming removed 4 bases at V and 0 bases at J, with 12 bases between. The CDR3 is 16 amino acids. For the CDR3, the DNA is TGTGCCAGCAGCCGGGGGGAACACCCGAACACCGGGGAGCTGTTTTTT. Protein product: CASSRGEHPNTGELFF.

This chain joins TRBV6-6 and TRBJ2-4; 8 nucleotides align to TRBD2. Germline CDR1 MNHNY, CDR2 SVGAGI (reference sequence). Germline trimming cut 6 bases from V and 8 bases from J; bases unmatched to any gene: 12. This CDR3 is built from 15 residues. This CDR3 reads CASSPGREGVDIQYF. DNA for the CDR3: TGTGCCAGCAGCCCCGGGAGGGAGGGGGTGGACATTCAGTACTTC.

The chain links TRBV7-2 to TRBJ2-2; tentative D call: TRBD2 (6 bases). This CDR3 is built from 16 residues. The germline gives CDR1 SGHTA, CDR2 FQGNSA. Trimming shortened V by 1 base and J by 2 bases, and 11 bases separated the two germline ends. The DNA of the CDR3 is TGTGCCAGCAGCTTAGGGACGGGAGTAAACACCGGGGAGCTGTTTTTT. Protein product: CASSLGTGVNTGELFF.